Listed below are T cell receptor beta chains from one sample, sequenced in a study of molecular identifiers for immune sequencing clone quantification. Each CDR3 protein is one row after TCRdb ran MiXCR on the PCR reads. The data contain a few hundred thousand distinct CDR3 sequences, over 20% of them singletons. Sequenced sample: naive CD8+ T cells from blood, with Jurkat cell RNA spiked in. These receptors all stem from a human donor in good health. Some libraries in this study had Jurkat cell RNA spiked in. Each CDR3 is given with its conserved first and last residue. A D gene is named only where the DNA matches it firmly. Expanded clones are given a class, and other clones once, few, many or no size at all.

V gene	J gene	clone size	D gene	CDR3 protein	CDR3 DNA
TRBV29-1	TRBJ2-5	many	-	CSVLVISETQYF	TGCAGCGTTCTCGTCATTTCGGAGACCCAGTACTTC
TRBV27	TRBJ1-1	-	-	CASRGGTKALF	TGTGCCAGCAGAGGAGGGACGAAAGCTCTCTTT
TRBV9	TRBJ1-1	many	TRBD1	CASSVEGQGWKNTEAFF	TGTGCCAGCAGCGTAGAGGGACAGGGGTGGAAGAACACTGAAGCTTTCTTT
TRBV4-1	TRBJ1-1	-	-	CASSQADGIWAEAFF	TGCGCCAGCAGCCAAGCGGATGGAATTTGGGCTGAAGCTTTCTTT
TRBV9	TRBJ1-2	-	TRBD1	CASSPPRGPDYGYTF	TGTGCCAGCAGCCCCCCGAGGGGGCCCGACTATGGCTACACCTTC
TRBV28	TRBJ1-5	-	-	CASSINRQAQPQHF	TGTGCCAGCAGTATCAACAGACAAGCCCAGCCCCAGCATTTT
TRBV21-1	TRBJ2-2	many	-	CASGGKWPGEAINANTGELFF	TGTGCCAGCGGGGGGAAATGGCCAGGAGAAGCCATTAACGCGAACACCGGGGAGCTGTTTTTT
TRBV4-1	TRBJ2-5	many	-	CASSQDVTLKETQYF	TGCGCCAGCAGCCAAGATGTGACTTTAAAAGAGACCCAGTACTTC
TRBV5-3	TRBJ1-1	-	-	CVSSFGQNTEAFF	TGTGTCAGCAGCTTCGGACAGAACACTGAAGCTTTCTTT
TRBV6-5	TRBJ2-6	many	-	CASSLTGSGANVLTF	TGTGCCAGCAGCCTTACAGGGTCTGGGGCCAACGTCCTGACTTTC
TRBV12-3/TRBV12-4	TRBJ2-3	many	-	CASRTLSTDTQYF	TGTGCCAGCAGAACCCTTAGCACAGATACGCAGTATTTT
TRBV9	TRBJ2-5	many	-	CASSGPDVETQYF	TGTGCCAGCAGCGGGCCAGACGTTGAGACCCAGTACTTC
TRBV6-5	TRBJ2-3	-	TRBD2	CASSYRAGGDTQYF	TGTGCCAGCAGTTACCGAGCGGGAGGGGATACGCAGTATTTT
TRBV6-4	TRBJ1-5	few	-	CASSDPYTGLFQPQHF	TGTGCCAGCAGTGACCCTTATACAGGTTTGTTCCAGCCCCAGCATTTT